The source of this T cell receptor (beta chain) is a study of OX40 agonist ivuxolimab in advanced cancers. Study at large: Ivuxolimab doses were 0.01, 0.1, 0.3, 1.5, 3 or 10 mg/kg every 2 weeks. Of mixed ages from 23 to 79 and averaging around 60 years, the group was about 86% male. General study findings and limits: Clonal expansion was among the lowest in partial responders at 0.1-3.0 mg/kg, especially CD8+.

For this clone: Its target is unknown.

The timepoints at which blood was sampled were baseline, cycle 4 day 1, and cycle 7 day 1. Trimming took 7 bases from V and 5 from J; bases not matched to a gene: 8. The length of the CDR3 is 14 residues. Per germline, CDR1 MGHRA and CDR2 YSYEKL. The method was immunoSEQ multiplex PCR; TCRdb's version includes in-frame clones alone and lacks a portion of them. In the table there are over 20,000 clones, over 75% of which are singletons. The material sequenced was CD4+ or CD8+ T cells sorted from blood, taken in a trial of the OX40 agonist ivuxolimab. The rearrangement links TRBV4-1 to TRBJ2-5; TRBD2 matches 9 bases. This receptor was obtained from an adult with an advanced solid tumor such as melanoma, head and neck, liver or kidney cancer. The CDR3 reads CASTPSGNDETQYF. DNA for the CDR3: TGCGCCAGCACCCCTAGCGGGAACGATGAGACCCAGTACTTC.